This TCR beta chain was sequenced during a study of T cell changes during pregnancy in multiple sclerosis. Some clones are missing from TCRdb's copy, which holds only in-frame ones; the method was immunoSEQ multiplex PCR. The table lists about 40,000 clones, roughly 93% of them singletons. There are 12 residues in the CDR3. Germline V CDR1 and CDR2: KGHSH, LQKENI. Trimming removed 0 bases from V and 13 bases from J; junction bases left unmatched: 3. Material: CD4+ T cells from peripheral blood mononuclear cells, obtained after pregnancy. This chain uses TRBV18 with TRBJ2-1; TRBD2 agrees at 7 bases. The clonotype comes from a female donor with multiple sclerosis, enrolled in a pregnancy study. DNA of the CDR3: TGTGCCAGCTCACCACCGGGGGGGGAACAGTTCTTC. It specifies CASSPPGGEQFF. Supplemented by reference TRBV18 and TRBJ2-1, the full variable domain reads NAGVMQNPRHLVRRRGQEARLRCSPMKGHSHVYWYRQLPEEGLKFMVYLQKENIIDESGMPKERFSAEFPKEGPSILRIQQVVRGDSAAYFCASSPPGGEQFFGPGTRLTVL.